This TCR beta chain was sequenced during a study of CD8+CD57+ T cells in acquired aplastic anemia. The CDR3 loop spans 12 amino acids. Germline V gene lookup returns CDR1 MNHEY and CDR2 SVGAGI. The V and J ends lost 5 bases and 4 bases respectively, with 8 bases between them. The template used for profiling TCR beta VDJ and CDR3 was genomic DNA. Each CDR3 protein is one row after TCRdb ran MiXCR on the reads. The sample includes around 190,000 distinct CDR3 sequences, around 63% of them seen just once. The specimen sequenced was sorted CD4+, CD8+, or CD8+CD57+ T cells (not recorded which) from PBMCs. This TCR was recovered from a human donor in good health. The gene calls are TRBV6-5 and TRBJ1-2; D call uncertain. The CDR3 nucleotides read TGTGCCAGCAGTCGGACCTCCTATGGCTACACCTTC. It yields the protein CASSRTSYGYTF.